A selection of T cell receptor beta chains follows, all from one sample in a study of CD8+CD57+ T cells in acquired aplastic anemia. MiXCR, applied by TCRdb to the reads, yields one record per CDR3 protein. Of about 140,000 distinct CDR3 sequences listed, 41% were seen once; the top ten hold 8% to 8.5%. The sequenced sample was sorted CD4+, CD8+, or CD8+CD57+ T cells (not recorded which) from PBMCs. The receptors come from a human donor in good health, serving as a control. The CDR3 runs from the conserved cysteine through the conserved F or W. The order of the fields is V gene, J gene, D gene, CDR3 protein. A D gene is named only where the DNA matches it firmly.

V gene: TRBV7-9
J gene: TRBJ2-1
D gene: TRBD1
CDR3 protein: CGRTGSYNEQFF

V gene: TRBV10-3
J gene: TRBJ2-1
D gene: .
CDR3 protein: CAIREDNEQFF

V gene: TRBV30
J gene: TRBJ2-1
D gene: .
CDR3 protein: CAWSTGGYNEQFF

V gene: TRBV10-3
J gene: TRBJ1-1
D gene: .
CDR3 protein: CATLRKGPGGTEAFF

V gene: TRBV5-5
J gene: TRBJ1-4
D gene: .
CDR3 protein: CASSLGGGREKLFF

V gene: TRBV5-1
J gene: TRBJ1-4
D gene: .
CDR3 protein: CASSRGPTNEKLFF

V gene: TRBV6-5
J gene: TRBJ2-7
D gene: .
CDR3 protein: CASSYNSYEQYF

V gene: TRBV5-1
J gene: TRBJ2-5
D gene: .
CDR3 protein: CASSGAGGGQETQYF

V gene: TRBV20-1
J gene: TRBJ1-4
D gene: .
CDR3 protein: CSARDLDEKLFF

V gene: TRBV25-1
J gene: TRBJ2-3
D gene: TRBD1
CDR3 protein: CASSEWGTGQGDTQYF

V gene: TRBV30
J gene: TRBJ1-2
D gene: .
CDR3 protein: CASYGGNYGYTF

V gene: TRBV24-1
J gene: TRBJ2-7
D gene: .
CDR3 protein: CATSVPGAVGNEQYF

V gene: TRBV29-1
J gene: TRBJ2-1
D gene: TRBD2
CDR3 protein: CSGGGPSEQFF

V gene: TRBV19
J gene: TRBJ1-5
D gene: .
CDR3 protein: CASSSGTSNQPQHF

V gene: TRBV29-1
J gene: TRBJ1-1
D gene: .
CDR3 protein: CSVVNGVQNTEAFF

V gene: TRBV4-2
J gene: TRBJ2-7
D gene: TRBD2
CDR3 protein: CASNQGLEHEQYF

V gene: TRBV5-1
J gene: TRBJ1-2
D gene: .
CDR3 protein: CASSTGRPANYGYTF

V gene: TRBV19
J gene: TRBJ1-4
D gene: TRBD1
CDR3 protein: CASRPGTGREKLFF

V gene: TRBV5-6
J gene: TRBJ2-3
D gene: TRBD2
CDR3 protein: CASSLGLASRDTQYF

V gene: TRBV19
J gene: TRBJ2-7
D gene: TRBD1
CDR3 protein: CASRMTGGRSYEQYF

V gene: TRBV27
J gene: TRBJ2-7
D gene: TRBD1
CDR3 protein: CASSFRDRGDEQYF

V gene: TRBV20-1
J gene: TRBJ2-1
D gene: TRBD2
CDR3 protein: CSARGQREYNEQFF

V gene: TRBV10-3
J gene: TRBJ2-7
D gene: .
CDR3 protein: CAISVEQGGSYEQYF